This T cell receptor (beta chain) was observed in a study of blood T cell repertoires in COVID-19 (dated by TCRdb to the early 2020s). With regard to the full study: The collaborator samples originated in the United States, Italy and Spain and spanned the acute and convalescent phases of COVID-19. A freely available public database, intended as a resource for researchers studying the immune response to SARS-CoV-2, is where the repertoires were released. Nearly every sample came with metadata listing a de-identified subject ID, COVID-19 status, age in years and sex. Where available, HLA class I and class II types were taken from metadata supplied by the sample provider and were not determined by assay-based typing. The prospective study material was composed of cDNA or gDNA derived from T cells, B-cell-depleted T cells, or PBMCs. The samples were drawn from the first 160 participants of the ongoing ImmuneRACE study and from 1,254 subjects provided by 6 global collaborators. The dataset comprised deeply sampled blood TCRbeta repertoires from subjects exposed to, actively infected with, or recovered from COVID-19.

TCRbeta CDR3 regions were amplified from genomic DNA by means of the immunoSEQ Assay, a bias-controlled multiplex PCR. Turning to the authors' computational methods: Within the assay, amplification of reference gene primers was used to estimate how many nucleated cells each sample contained. To quantify the absolute abundance of each unique TCRbeta CDR3 rearrangement, sequence reads were collapsed and filtered. Productive Simpson clonality was computed per sample as the square root of Simpson's diversity index over productive rearrangements. Drawn from immuneACCESS, this table holds only the in-frame rearrangements with V and J called that TCRdb kept. Clones are partly lost; checked studies trace under half to an unresolved V gene and leave the rest unexplained. V, J and clone size derive from that table, while D and trimming were established from the DNA sequence. This sample lists approximately 350,000 clones; 65% to 90% were detected once. Around 7.5% of the sample comes from the top ten.

The CDR3 sequence holds 15 residues, the cysteine and phenylalanine included. The read is trimmed to its CDR3 DNA, 45 bases read in frame from base 1. V is cut back by 2 bases and J by 5 bases, with 7 bases in the junction unmatched. Sequences WNHNN (CDR1) and SYGVQD (CDR2) are obtained from the germline V gene (reference sequence). As regards this clone: Its antigen remains unidentified. No per-base quality is available; no much larger clone lies one base away.

At one collaborating source in Seattle, patients were enrolled during active infection and were followed longitudinally through the course of disease. Each collaborating institution followed its own protocols to collect whole blood in K2EDTA tubes. Collaborator samples were shipped for TCRbeta analysis as frozen whole blood, isolated PBMCs, or DNA extracted from either sample type. Study-wide findings and limitations: The quantity of clinical and demographic metadata differed by source and by participant and was supplied without curation.

Sequencing was carried out using peripheral blood. This sequence uses TRBV10-1 and TRBJ2-5; 8 of the junction bases match TRBD2. The source is a woman aged 55-69 years with COVID-19, enrolled during active disease. Here the CDR3 is given as CASSEGVAGKETQYF. The sequenced DNA is TGCGCCAGCAGTGAGGGTGTAGCGGGGAAGGAGACCCAGTACTTC.